Listed below are T cell receptor beta chains from one sample, sequenced in a study of blood T cells in healthy people across ages. One entry per CDR3 protein results from TCRdb running MiXCR on the 5' RACE reads. The sample has roughly 800,000 distinct CDR3 sequences, roughly 34% seen once. Sequencing was done on a sample of blood. Receptor source: a man younger than 35 in good health. Each CDR3 is given with its conserved first and last residue. Fields, in order: V gene, J gene, clone size, D gene, CDR3 DNA, CDR3 protein. The D gene is left open where the match is weak. Clone size appears in some rows only: once, few, many, or a class for an expanded clone.

>TRBV6-6|TRBJ2-7|few|-
TGTGCCAGCAGTTACGGGGCGAGGGTTCACGAGCAGTACTTC
CASSYGARVHEQYF
>TRBV2|TRBJ2-3|once|-
TGTGCCAGCAGTTCCGGGTCAGCGAGGGTCCTAGATACGCAGTATTTT
CASSSGSARVLDTQYF
>TRBV2|TRBJ2-3|-|TRBD1
TGTGCCAGCAGTGCCACAGGGGGCACGCAGTATTTT
CASSATGGTQYF
>TRBV28|TRBJ2-3|-|TRBD2
TGTGCCAGCAACCCGGCCAGCGGGAGTGAAACGCAGTATTTT
CASNPASGSETQYF
>TRBV12-3/TRBV12-4|TRBJ2-7|-|-
TGTGCCAGCACCTTTGCGGGACTCTTCTACGAGCAGTACTTC
CASTFAGLFYEQYF
>TRBV30|TRBJ2-7|few|TRBD1
TGTGCCTGGAGTTTAGTGGACAGGGACTCCTACGAGCAGTACTTC
CAWSLVDRDSYEQYF
>TRBV5-1|TRBJ2-3|few|-
TGCGCCAGCAGCTTGGGAGGGAAAGAGGCAGATACGCAGTATTTT
CASSLGGKEADTQYF
>TRBV20-1|TRBJ2-7|-|-
TGCAGTGCTAGAGATATGTCGGTATCCTACGAGCAGTACTTC
CSARDMSVSYEQYF
>TRBV12-3/TRBV12-4|TRBJ2-1|many|TRBD1
TGTGCCAGCAGGGAGACAGGGGTAGGAGATGAGCAGTTCTTC
CASRETGVGDEQFF
>TRBV10-3|TRBJ2-3|-|-
TGTGCCATCAGTGCGGACCCCCCAGATACGCAGTATTTT
CAISADPPDTQYF
>TRBV10-3|TRBJ2-3|-|-
TGTGCCATCAGTGAAGGGGAAAGCGGGGATACGCAGTATTTT
CAISEGESGDTQYF
>TRBV5-1|TRBJ2-3|-|-
TGCGCCAGCAGCTTGGAGTACAGCTTTTACACAGATACGCAGTATTTT
CASSLEYSFYTDTQYF
>TRBV29-1|TRBJ1-1|-|-
TGCAGCGTCAAAATAGCTCAGGAGTTGAACACTGAAGCTTTCTTT
CSVKIAQELNTEAFF
>TRBV12-3/TRBV12-4|TRBJ1-5|few|TRBD1
TGTGCCAGCAGTTTAGGGGACAGGTGGCGCCCGAAAAATCAGCCCCAGCATTTT
CASSLGDRWRPKNQPQHF
>TRBV6-1|TRBJ2-1|-|-
TGTGCCAGCAGCCGACTGGTCTATGAGCAGTTCTTC
CASSRLVYEQFF
>TRBV25-1|TRBJ2-3|-|-
TGTGCCAGCAGCCACCGGGGGCGGGGGACAGATACGCAGTATTTT
CASSHRGRGTDTQYF
>TRBV20-1|TRBJ1-1|-|-
TGCAGTGCTAGACAGGTGACAGGGAACACTGAAGCTTTCTTT
CSARQVTGNTEAFF